Below are 19 T cell receptor beta chains sequenced from a single sample in a study of blood T cell repertoires in COVID-19. Only in-frame clones appear in the TCRdb table, and some are missing; sequencing was by immunoSEQ multiplex PCR. The sample lists some 190,000 clones, more than 85% occurring once. Sequenced sample: peripheral blood. These receptor sequences come from a man aged 25 to 40 with acute or convalescent COVID-19.

This clone was observed once. The chain links TRBV2 to TRBJ1-6; no firm D call. This CDR3 region has 16 residues. Trimming removed 3 bases from V and 0 bases from J, with 9 bases in between. Germline V gives CDR1 SNHLY, CDR2 FYNNEI. CDR3 DNA sequence: TGTGCCAGCAGTGAGTACAGCAGCTCCTATAATTCACCCCTCCACTTT. This codes for CASSEYSSSYNSPLHF.

V is TRBV7-2 and J is TRBJ1-4; maybe TRBD1 (5 bases). Germline V gives CDR1 SGHTA, CDR2 FQGNSA. The CDR3 extends over 15 amino acids. The ends were cut back, 5 bases at V and 7 bases at J, with 17 bases in the middle. The CDR3 sequence: CASSPGFGGFEKLFF. The CDR3 DNA reads TGTGCCAGCAGCCCCGGGTTTGGGGGGTTTGAAAAACTGTTTTTT.

DNA for the CDR3: TGTGCCAGCAGCTTAACAGGAACTAACTATGGCTACACCTTC. Its translation is CASSLTGTNYGYTF. The chain links TRBV5-4 to TRBJ1-2; D might be TRBD1 (5 bases). The ends were cut back, 2 bases at V and 0 bases at J, with 8 bases in the middle. Germline V gene lookup returns CDR1 SGHNT and CDR2 YYREEE (reference sequence). The CDR3 covers 14 residues. Filled out from reference TRBV5-4 and TRBJ1-2, the complete variable domain reads ETGVTQSPTHLIKTRGQQVTLRCSSQSGHNTVSWYQQALGQGPQFIFQYYREEENGRGNFPPRFSGLQFPNYSSELNVNALELDDSALYLCASSLTGTNYGYTFGSGTRLTVV.

The chain combines TRBV5-1 with TRBJ1-1; 9 bases align to TRBD1. This CDR3 spans 19 amino acids. With 1 base clipped from V and 1 base from J, the junction kept 14 bases outside the gene matches. The germline V gene has CDR1 SGHRS and CDR2 YFSETQ. The CDR3, as DNA: TGCGCCAGCAGCTTGCTCCGGGACAGGGTTTCGCCGACGAACACTGAAGCTTTCTTT. Translated, it gives CASSLLRDRVSPTNTEAFF. The entire variable domain, with the rest obtained from reference TRBV5-1 and TRBJ1-1, is as follows: KAGVTQTPRYLIKTRGQQVTLSCSPISGHRSVSWYQQTPGQGLQFLFEYFSETQRNKGNFPGRFSGRQFSNSRSEMNVSTLELGDSALYLCASSLLRDRVSPTNTEAFFGQGTRLTVV.

Comments on this clone: Other DNA sequences within the sample encode an identical CDR3. The chain is built from TRBV3-1 (or the pseudogene TRBV3-2) and TRBJ1-6, with 7 nucleotides matching TRBD1. Losses at the gene ends were 4 bases for V and 7 bases for J; bases not matched to a gene: 1. Germline V gene data show CDR1 as LGHDT and CDR2 as YNNKEL (reference sequence). This CDR3 is 13 amino acids long. The CDR3 protein is CASSRQGNSPLHF. CDR3 DNA sequence: TGTGCCAGCAGCCGACAGGGAAATTCACCCCTCCACTTT.

This clone was seen a few times. The chain links TRBV5-6 to TRBJ2-7, with 8 bases lining up with TRBD1. This CDR3 region has 14 residues. V shed 4 bases, J shed 1 base, and the junction held 4 bases outside the gene matches. Germline assignment: CDR1 SGHDT and CDR2 YYEEEE. Here the CDR3 reads CASSGGQGSYEQYF. CDR3 DNA: TGTGCCAGCAGCGGTGGACAGGGTTCCTACGAGCAGTACTTC. The entire variable domain, with the rest obtained from reference TRBV5-6 and TRBJ2-7, is as follows: DAGVTQSPTHLIKTRGQQVTLRCSPKSGHDTVSWYQQALGQGPQFIFQYYEEEERQRGNFPDRFSGHQFPNYSSELNVNALLLGDSALYLCASSGGQGSYEQYFGPGTRLTVT.

The chain recombines TRBV7-9 with TRBJ1-6; D gene uncertain. V was clipped by 6 bases and J by 7 bases, with 16 bases between them. CDR1 and CDR2 from the germline V gene are SEHNR and FQNEAQ (reference sequence). The length of the CDR3 is 15 residues. The CDR3 sequence: CASSKPGSQNSPLHF. The CDR3 DNA reads as TGTGCCAGCAGTAAGCCGGGATCGCAGAATTCACCCCTCCACTTT.

The rearrangement links TRBV3-1 (or the pseudogene TRBV3-2) to TRBJ2-3; 10 positions match TRBD2. The junction had 6 bases not matched to a gene; V was cut back by 1 base and J by 5 bases. The CDR3 totals 16 residues. Germline lookup yields CDR1 LGHDT and CDR2 YNNKEL (reference sequence). CDR3 protein: CASSQALAGALDTQYF. The CDR3 bases are TGTGCCAGCAGCCAAGCGCTAGCGGGGGCATTAGATACGCAGTATTTT.

The J gene is TRBJ2-3, the V gene TRBV28, with D tentatively TRBD1 (7 bases). Germline CDR1 reads MDHEN; CDR2 reads SYDVKM. Trimming stripped 10 bases from V and 6 bases from J, with 23 bases between. The CDR3 contains 15 residues. CDR3 sequence (DNA): TGTGCCACCGACTGGACCAACAGGGGAGGTGATACGCAGTATTTT. This encodes CATDWTNRGGDTQYF.

The rearrangement uses TRBV18 and TRBJ1-2; TRBD1 is a possible D gene (5 bases). The V end lost 1 base, the J end lost 0 bases, and 6 bases lay between the germline ends. The CDR3 is 14 amino acids. Germline CDR1 KGHSH, CDR2 LQKENI. CDR3 coding DNA: TGTGCCAGCTCACCACAGGGGACTAACTATGGCTACACCTTC. Translating gives CASSPQGTNYGYTF. Complete variable domain (other parts from reference TRBV18 and TRBJ1-2): NAGVMQNPRHLVRRRGQEARLRCSPMKGHSHVYWYRQLPEEGLKFMVYLQKENIIDESGMPKERFSAEFPKEGPSILRIQQVVRGDSAAYFCASSPQGTNYGYTFGSGTRLTVV.

Only one count was recorded for this clone. J is TRBJ2-7 and V is TRBV28, with a possible D match to TRBD1 (6 bases). CDR1 is MDHEN, CDR2 SYDVKM, per germline. The V and J ends lost 5 bases and 3 bases respectively, with 11 bases between them. The length of the CDR3 is 13 residues. This CDR3 reads CASSVGQRYEQYF. The CDR3 bases are TGTGCCAGCAGTGTCGGACAGCGCTACGAGCAGTACTTC.

The sample holds one count of this clone. The chain links TRBV11-2 to TRBJ1-1; 8 nucleotides line up with TRBD1. The CDR3 has 15 amino acids. V shed 2 bases, J shed 4 bases, and the junction held 6 bases outside the gene matches. Germline CDR1 SGHAT, CDR2 FQNNGV. The DNA for the CDR3 is TGTGCCAGCAGCTTACTCAACAGGGGGGCCACTGAAGCTTTCTTT. Encoded protein: CASSLLNRGATEAFF.

V and J are TRBV7-9 and TRBJ1-4; TRBD1 aligns across 9 bases. The germline gives CDR1 SEHNR, CDR2 FQNEAQ (reference sequence). V gave up 4 bases and J gave up 7 bases; unmatched junction bases: 4. The CDR3 sequence is 14 residues long. The CDR3 DNA reads TGTGCCAGCAGCTCACAGGACAGGGGTGAAAAACTGTTTTTT. It encodes CASSSQDRGEKLFF.

V and J are TRBV6-5 and TRBJ1-1, with TRBD1 as a possible D gene (6 bases). The V end was cut by 5 bases, the J end by 4 bases, with 17 bases between. Germline V gene data show CDR1 as MNHEY and CDR2 as SVGAGI. CDR3 size: 15 residues. The CDR3 DNA reads TGTGCCAGCAGTCGTAACACAGGGTTGGGCACTGAAGCTTTCTTT. It codes for CASSRNTGLGTEAFF.

V and J are TRBV18 and TRBJ2-6; TRBD1 aligns across 7 bases. Germline CDR1 is KGHSH and CDR2 is LQKENI. This CDR3 has 18 amino acids. Germline trimming cut 3 bases from V and 0 bases from J; bases unmatched to any gene: 8. The CDR3 here is CASSPLTGQLSGANVLTF. CDR3 nucleotides: TGTGCCAGCTCACCCCTGACGGGACAGCTCTCTGGGGCCAACGTCCTGACTTTC. Variable domain in full (rest from reference TRBV18 and TRBJ2-6): NAGVMQNPRHLVRRRGQEARLRCSPMKGHSHVYWYRQLPEEGLKFMVYLQKENIIDESGMPKERFSAEFPKEGPSILRIQQVVRGDSAAYFCASSPLTGQLSGANVLTFGAGSRLTVL.

CDR3 sequence (DNA): TGTGCCAGCTCACCACCCAGGGGGCGCGCCCTGGAGACCCAGTACTTC. It is translated as CASSPPRGRALETQYF. The chain recombines TRBV18 with TRBJ2-5; 8 bases are shared with TRBD1. Germline V gene sequence: CDR1 KGHSH, CDR2 LQKENI. The junction had 8 bases not matched to a gene; V was cut back by 0 bases and J by 5 bases. The CDR3 totals 16 residues.

V usage is TRBV4-1 and J usage is TRBJ1-6; D is uncertain. CDR3 length: 12 amino acids. Trimming shortened V by 1 base and J by 9 bases, and 4 bases separated the two germline ends. Germline V lookup: CDR1 MGHRA, CDR2 YSYEKL. The CDR3 bases are TGCGCCAGCAGCCAAGTTCGTTCACCCCTCCACTTT. Its translation: CASSQVRSPLHF.

The chain has TRBV19 and TRBJ2-1, with 7 nucleotides matching TRBD2. The ends lost 0 bases at V and 6 bases at J; junction bases unmatched: 8. This CDR3 comprises 16 residues. CDR1 and CDR2 from the germline V gene are LNHDA and SQIVND (reference sequence). Here the CDR3 reads CASSIDGWEGRNEQFF. The DNA of the CDR3 is TGTGCCAGTAGTATAGATGGGTGGGAGGGCCGCAATGAGCAGTTCTTC.

DNA of the CDR3: TGCGCCAGCCTCCGGGACAGTTATAGTCAGTACTTC. It translates to CASLRDSYSQYF. The V and J genes are TRBV5-1 and TRBJ2-4; 7 bases map to TRBD1. The CDR3 length is 12 residues. CDR1 and CDR2 from the germline V gene are SGHRS and YFSETQ. V was pared by 7 bases and J by 12 bases, with 10 bases of the junction left unmatched.